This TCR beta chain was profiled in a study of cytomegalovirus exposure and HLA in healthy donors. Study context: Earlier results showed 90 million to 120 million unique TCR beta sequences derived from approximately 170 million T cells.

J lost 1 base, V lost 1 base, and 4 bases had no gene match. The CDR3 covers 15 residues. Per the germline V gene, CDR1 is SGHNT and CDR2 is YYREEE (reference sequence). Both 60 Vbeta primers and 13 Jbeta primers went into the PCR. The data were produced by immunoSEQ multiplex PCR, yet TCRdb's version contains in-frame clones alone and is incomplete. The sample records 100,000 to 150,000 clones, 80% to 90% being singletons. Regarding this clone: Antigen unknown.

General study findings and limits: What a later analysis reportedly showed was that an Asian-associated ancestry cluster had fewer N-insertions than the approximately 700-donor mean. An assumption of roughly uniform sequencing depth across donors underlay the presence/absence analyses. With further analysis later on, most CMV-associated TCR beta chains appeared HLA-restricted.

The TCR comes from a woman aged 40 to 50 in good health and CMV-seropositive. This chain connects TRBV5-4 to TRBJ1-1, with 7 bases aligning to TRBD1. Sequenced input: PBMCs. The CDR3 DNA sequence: TGTGCCAGCAGCTTGAGACAGGGCGGGAACACTGAAGCTTTCTTT. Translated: CASSLRQGGNTEAFF.